What follows describes a single TCR beta chain. The sample holds a few counts of this clonotype. Its antigen has not been determined. No much larger clonotype is one base removed from it; base qualities were not supplied. The sample comes from a study of T cells after yellow fever vaccination (dated by TCRdb to the late 2010s). In terms of the full investigation: The SMART-Seq v4 Ultra Low Input RNA kit was used to prepare libraries from fractions with low cell numbers. Two healthy male donors made up the cohort, one aged 18 to 30 years and the other aged 30 to 40 years. Blood was drawn at multiple timepoints before and after primary and secondary immunization, with bulk PBMC replicates and cell subsets isolated. To track T-cell clones before and after primary and booster YFV17D yellow fever vaccination, bulk TCR alpha and beta repertoires were sequenced longitudinally. Beyond this particular receptor, the publication reports: Most clones expanded after primary vaccination were re-detected after the booster (approximately 95% of CD4 and around 88% of CD8), suggesting broad memory maintenance. Because abundant contaminating clonotypes from the bulk population could be contained in FACS-sorted repertoires, computational filtering was required. A small share of clonotypes was detected in both CD4 and CD8 compartments, with the overlap likely arising from convergent recombination. Because only a couple of donors were included in the study, the extent to which the findings can be generalized is limited. The secondary T-cell response was found to be weaker but faster than the primary response, with a peak reached on day 5 rather than on day 15.

TCR cDNA was synthesized by 5'RACE template switching, through which a universal primer site and unique molecular identifiers were introduced. Priming for cDNA synthesis came from both the TCR alpha and TCR beta constant segments. Library amplification used two PCR steps, and the second PCR step added sample barcodes and sequencing adapters. Libraries were sequenced on Illumina HiSeq 2500 (2x100 bp) or NovaSeq (2x150 bp). On the study's bioinformatics: MIGEC was used to demultiplex reads and collapse the reads into UMI consensus sequences, and MiXCR was used for V(D)J alignment. Clonotypes responding to the vaccine were identified with edgeR on replicate PBMC samples, with the criteria of FDR below 0.01 and a log2 fold change above 5 up to day 15. Each bulk clonotype received a CD4 or CD8 identity based on whether the sequenced CD4 or CD8 repertoire contained that clonotype at higher abundance. TCRdb passed the public sequencing reads through fastp at Q25 and MiXCR, retaining productive beta sequences. Records with the same CDR3 protein are collapsed into one entry carrying the most frequent genes and DNA. The V and J calls were not made by the authors but by TCRdb's processing. Present in this sample are roughly 74,000 distinct CDR3 sequences, more than 5.5% of which were seen just once. The ten largest clones represent about 33% of the sample.

In light of the paper, this sample's treatment or condition label describes: live attenuated yellow fever vaccine strain. A standard Ficoll-Paque protocol was used to isolate PBMCs from peripheral blood. Dynabeads CD4 and CD8 positive selection kits were used to isolate the CD4 and CD8 T-cell fractions. TriZol was used to extract RNA from bulk PBMCs, CD4 and CD8 fractions, and dextramer-positive and dextramer-negative fractions. Reading from cysteine to phenylalanine, the CDR3 counts 16 amino acids. Just the 48-base CDR3 DNA is kept, in frame starting at base 1. A distance of 19 bases separates the germline ends of V and J, which lose 4 bases and 3 bases respectively. The germline V gene encodes CDR1 MDHEN and CDR2 SYDVKM.

The sequenced sample was CD8+ T cells sorted from PBMCs, obtained more than 4 days after the first yellow fever vaccination. The chain employs TRBV28 and TRBJ2-7; a tentative D match to TRBD1 spans 7 bases. This TCR was recovered from a man aged 18 to 35 who received the YFV17D yellow fever vaccine. The DNA sequence is given as TGTGCCAGCAGTTCAGACAGGGAGGTGGGAGTCTACGAGCAGTACTTC. It encodes CASSSDREVGVYEQYF. Here the CDR3 is joined to the reference TRBV28 and TRBJ2-7 genes, and the full variable domain is: DVKVTQSSRYLVKRTGEKVFLECVQDMDHENMFWYRQDPGLGLRLIYFSYDVKMKEKGDIPEGYSVSREKKERFSLILESASTNQTSMYLCASSSDREVGVYEQYFGPGTRLTVT.